This entry lists 9 T cell receptor beta chains sequenced from one sample in a study of T cell responses to AZD1222 COVID-19 vaccine. Sequencing used immunoSEQ multiplex PCR; TCRdb keeps in-frame clones, though not all of them. In the table there are around 190,000 clones, around nine tenths of which are singletons. The sequencing here drew on peripheral blood, taken on day 0 of AZD1222 vaccination. These receptors came from an adult in good health.

The rearrangement links TRBV5-1 to TRBJ1-1; no reliable D call. CDR1 is SGHRS and CDR2 is YFSETQ in the germline V gene. The CDR3 runs to 15 residues. Deletions cut 4 bases from V and 4 bases from J, with 17 bases between. CDR3: CASSDRQGGGTEAFF. The CDR3 DNA follows: TGCGCCAGCAGCGATAGACAAGGAGGTGGCACTGAAGCTTTCTTT.

The chain links TRBV6-5 to TRBJ1-1; 9 bases fit TRBD1. This CDR3 is built from 15 residues. CDR1 MNHEY and CDR2 SVGAGI come from the germline V gene. V lost 7 bases to trimming and J lost 0 bases; unmatched junction nucleotides: 6. CDR3 DNA sequence: TGTGCCAGCATCAGACAGGGGGAGGTGAACACTGAAGCTTTCTTT. This encodes CASIRQGEVNTEAFF.

The V gene is TRBV7-2, the J gene TRBJ1-1; TRBD1 aligns across 10 bases. J gave up 7 bases and V 7 bases, and 9 bases lay outside the gene matches. The CDR3 covers 14 residues. Germline-derived CDR1 and CDR2 are SGHTA and FQGNSA. The CDR3 region is CASTTTGGPGEAFF. In DNA, the CDR3 is TGTGCCAGCACTACGACAGGGGGCCCTGGTGAAGCTTTCTTT.

The chain has TRBV6-5 and TRBJ2-3; TRBD2 matches at 13 bases. The CDR3 has 16 amino acids. Germline V gene sequence: CDR1 MNHEY, CDR2 SVGAGI. Trimming removed 4 bases from V and 1 base from J; junction bases left unmatched: 2. CDR3 sequence (DNA): TGTGCCAGCAGTTTCGGACTAGCGGGGGGCACAGATACGCAGTATTTT. Its translation: CASSFGLAGGTDTQYF.

V is TRBV5-5 and J is TRBJ1-4; TRBD1 is a possible D gene (5 bases). V lost 4 bases to trimming and J lost 8 bases, with 12 bases between them. This CDR3 contains 13 residues. Germline V gene lookup returns CDR1 SGHKS and CDR2 YYEKEE (reference sequence). The CDR3 is CASSTTGGEKLFF. Written as DNA, the CDR3 is TGTGCCAGCAGCACCACAGGAGGCGAAAAACTGTTTTTT.

This clone was counted a single time. The V gene is TRBV5-5, the J gene TRBJ2-1; the match to TRBD2 covers 16 bases. Unmatched junction bases numbered 8, after V lost 4 bases and J lost 1 base. The CDR3 loop spans 19 amino acids. Germline V gene data show CDR1 as SGHKS and CDR2 as YYEKEE (reference sequence). DNA of the CDR3: TGTGCCAGCAGCCCGGGACTAGCGGGAGGGGTAGGGTCCTACAATGAGCAGTTCTTC. It encodes CASSPGLAGGVGSYNEQFF.

The gene calls are TRBV7-2 and TRBJ1-3; the D is unclear. CDR3 length equals 17 residues. Trimming left V 0 bases short and J 0 bases short, with 12 bases between. Per the germline V gene, CDR1 is SGHTA and CDR2 is FQGNSA. Here the CDR3 reads CASSLARDRISGNTIYF. Here the CDR3 DNA reads TGTGCCAGCAGCTTAGCGCGGGATAGGATCTCTGGAAACACCATATATTTT.

V gene TRBV19 combines with J gene TRBJ2-3, with 9 bases identical to TRBD1. Germline V lookup: CDR1 LNHDA, CDR2 SQIVND (reference sequence). The ends lost 1 base at V and 2 bases at J; junction bases unmatched: 1. This CDR3 contains 15 residues. CDR3 protein: CASSIGDRATDTQYF. CDR3 DNA: TGTGCCAGTAGTATAGGGGACAGGGCCACAGATACGCAGTATTTT.

This clone was counted a single time. The chain has TRBV4-1 and TRBJ1-4; D is unresolved. The V end was cut by 0 bases, the J end by 4 bases, with 12 bases between. CDR1 and CDR2 from the germline V gene are MGHRA and YSYEKL. CDR3 size: 16 residues. CDR3 protein: CASSQEGSSINEKLFF. Here the CDR3 DNA reads TGCGCCAGCAGCCAAGAGGGCAGTTCCATTAATGAAAAACTGTTTTTT.